This TCR beta chain emerged from a study of T cell repertoires in cytomegalovirus infection. TCRdb called the reads again in MiXCR, with one record for every CDR3 protein. The sample contains hundreds of thousands of distinct CDR3 sequences, 25% to 35% of which appear only once. The CDR3 length is 16 residues. V was clipped by 4 bases and J by 0 bases; unmatched bases: 9. CDR1 and CDR2 (germline): SGHTA, FQGNSA. Regarding this clonotype: The antigen remains undetermined.

Sequenced material: cultured PBMCs, taken from culture after CMV antigen stimulation. The rearrangement joins TRBV7-2 to TRBJ2-7; 7 bases are a match to TRBD1. The TCR was taken from a human donor in good health (CMV status not recorded). Some clones in this sample may be carry-over from other donors' samples. Here the CDR3 reads CASSSRGRGSSYEQYF. CDR3 bases: TGTGCCAGCAGCTCTCGGGGCAGGGGGAGCTCCTACGAGCAGTACTTC.